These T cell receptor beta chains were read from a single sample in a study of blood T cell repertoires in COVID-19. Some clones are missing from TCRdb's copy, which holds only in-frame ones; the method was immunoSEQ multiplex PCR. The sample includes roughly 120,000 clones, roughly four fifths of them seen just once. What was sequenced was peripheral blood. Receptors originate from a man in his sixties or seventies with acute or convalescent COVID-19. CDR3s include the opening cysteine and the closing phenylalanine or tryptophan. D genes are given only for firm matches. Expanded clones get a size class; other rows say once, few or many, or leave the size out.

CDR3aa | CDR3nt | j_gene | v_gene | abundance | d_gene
CSVAGIGFRYTF | TGCAGCGTTGCCGGGATCGGCTTTCGCTACACCTTC | TRBJ1-2 | TRBV29-1 | . | .
CASSATGTENEKLFF | TGCGCCAGCAGCGCGACCGGGACAGAGAATGAAAAACTGTTTTTT | TRBJ1-4 | TRBV5-1 | . | TRBD1
CASSLRGGTTSGAYNEQFF | TGCGCCAGCAGCTTAAGGGGGGGAACGACTAGCGGGGCCTACAATGAGCAGTTCTTC | TRBJ2-1 | TRBV5-1 | . | TRBD2
CASSSLAGGVTDTQYF | TGTGCCAGCAGTTCGCTAGCGGGGGGAGTCACAGATACGCAGTATTTT | TRBJ2-3 | TRBV28 | . | TRBD2
CASSEGWLAGGGYEQYF | TGTGCCAGCAGTGAAGGTTGGTTAGCGGGAGGAGGATACGAGCAGTACTTC | TRBJ2-7 | TRBV2 | . | TRBD2
CASRRGGYNEQFF | TGTGCCAGCAGGAGGGGAGGTTACAATGAGCAGTTCTTC | TRBJ2-1 | TRBV6-5 | . | .
CAISESPENSGGYTF | TGTGCCATCAGTGAGTCCCCGGAGAACTCTGGCGGCTACACCTTC | TRBJ1-2 | TRBV10-3 | . | .
CASSYSGNHNEQFF | TGTGCCAGTAGTTATAGCGGGAATCACAATGAGCAGTTCTTC | TRBJ2-1 | TRBV19 | . | TRBD2
CSVGYRGSYGYTF | TGCAGCGTTGGATACAGGGGAAGCTATGGCTACACCTTC | TRBJ1-2 | TRBV29-1 | . | TRBD1
CASSQSRNEQFF | TGTGCCAGCAGCCAGTCCAGGAATGAGCAGTTCTTC | TRBJ2-1 | TRBV6-5 | . | .
CASSLQVNYGYTF | TGTGCCAGCAGCTTGCAGGTTAACTATGGCTACACCTTC | TRBJ1-2 | TRBV5-6 | . | .
CASSYGTSDEQYF | TGTGCCAGCAGCTACGGGACTAGCGACGAGCAGTACTTC | TRBJ2-7 | TRBV11-3 | . | TRBD2
CASSSSGGAHEQFF | TGTGCCAGCAGTTCTAGCGGGGGGGCCCATGAGCAGTTCTTC | TRBJ2-1 | TRBV28 | . | TRBD2
CASRPGTATGELFF | TGCGCCAGCCGACCTGGGACAGCCACCGGGGAGCTGTTTTTT | TRBJ2-2 | TRBV5-1 | . | TRBD1
CASSKYQGNNEQFF | TGTGCCAGCAGCAAGTACCAGGGGAACAATGAGCAGTTCTTC | TRBJ2-1 | TRBV7-9 | . | .
CASSLMNRYEQYF | TGTGCCAGCAGTTTAATGAACAGATACGAGCAGTACTTC | TRBJ2-7 | TRBV28 | . | .
CASSSSGQGEQYF | TGTGCCAGCAGCTCCTCGGGACAGGGAGAGCAGTACTTC | TRBJ2-7 | TRBV7-3 | . | TRBD1
CASRSTGGAWFGYTF | TGTGCCAGCAGGTCTACAGGGGGCGCATGGTTTGGCTACACCTTC | TRBJ1-2 | TRBV27 | . | TRBD1
CSASPLLDSGNTIYF | TGCAGTGCTAGTCCTCTACTAGACTCTGGAAACACCATATATTTT | TRBJ1-3 | TRBV20-1 | . | .
CASSLPGKYTEAFF | TGCGCCAGCAGCTTACCGGGAAAATACACTGAAGCTTTCTTT | TRBJ1-1 | TRBV5-1 | . | .
CASSGALRGQNTDTQYF | TGCGCCAGCAGTGGGGCCCTCCGGGGTCAGAACACAGATACGCAGTATTTT | TRBJ2-3 | TRBV10-1 | . | .
CASSAGQGARTEAFF | TGCGCCAGCAGCGCGGGACAGGGGGCGCGGACTGAAGCTTTCTTT | TRBJ1-1 | TRBV5-1 | . | TRBD1
CASSPQQGNYGYTF | TGTGCCAGTAGTCCGCAACAGGGGAACTATGGCTACACCTTC | TRBJ1-2 | TRBV19 | . | TRBD1
CASSVTGGNYGYTF | TGTGCCAGCAGCGTAACAGGGGGGAACTATGGCTACACCTTC | TRBJ1-2 | TRBV9 | . | TRBD1
CASQAEDTQYF | TGCGCCAGCCAGGCCGAAGATACGCAGTATTTT | TRBJ2-3 | TRBV5-1 | once | .
CATRTGRVVHNEQFF | TGTGCCACCAGGACCGGGAGGGTGGTTCACAATGAGCAGTTCTTC | TRBJ2-1 | TRBV15 | . | TRBD2
CASSLGTQNTGELFF | TGTGCCAGCAGCTTGGGGACACAGAACACCGGGGAGCTGTTTTTT | TRBJ2-2 | TRBV7-6 | few | .
CASSPLREPGNEQFF | TGTGCCAGCAGTCCCCTTCGGGAGCCAGGCAATGAGCAGTTCTTC | TRBJ2-1 | TRBV6-5 | . | .
CASSPLSGGPGRETQYF | TGTGCCAGCTCACCACTTTCGGGAGGGCCCGGTCGGGAGACCCAGTACTTC | TRBJ2-5 | TRBV18 | . | TRBD2
CASSGGASSYNEQFF | TGCGCCAGCAGCGGCGGGGCCAGCTCCTACAATGAGCAGTTCTTC | TRBJ2-1 | TRBV5-1 | . | .
CATSDSRQGASTDTQYF | TGTGCCACCAGTGACTCTAGACAGGGGGCTAGCACAGATACGCAGTATTTT | TRBJ2-3 | TRBV24-1 | . | TRBD1
CASSGTGGRGYEQFF | TGCGCCAGCAGCGGGACAGGGGGCAGGGGGTATGAGCAGTTCTTC | TRBJ2-1 | TRBV5-1 | . | TRBD1
CASSRGQNQPQHF | TGTGCCAGTAGTAGGGGACAGAATCAGCCCCAGCATTTT | TRBJ1-5 | TRBV19 | . | TRBD1
CASSLSSGNTEAFF | TGTGCCAGCAGCTTATCTTCAGGGAACACTGAAGCTTTCTTT | TRBJ1-1 | TRBV7-3 | . | .
CASSQAGGSTDTQYF | TGTGCCAGCAGCCAAGCGGGAGGGAGCACAGATACGCAGTATTTT | TRBJ2-3 | TRBV5-6 | . | TRBD2
CASKARGFTDTQYF | TGTGCCAGCAAGGCACGGGGGTTCACAGATACGCAGTATTTT | TRBJ2-3 | TRBV6-5 | . | .
CASSVDRFNEQFF | TGTGCCAGCAGCGTGGACAGGTTTAATGAGCAGTTCTTC | TRBJ2-1 | TRBV7-3 | . | TRBD1
CSAGTALYEQYF | TGCAGCGCCGGGACAGCACTCTACGAGCAGTACTTC | TRBJ2-7 | TRBV29-1 | . | TRBD1